A single sample is the source of the 29 T cell receptor beta chains below, sequenced in a study of T-cell reconstitution after alpha-beta-depleted transplantation in children. Molecular barcoding with unique molecular identifiers was used for the TCRbeta library. TCRdb called the PCR reads again in MiXCR, with one record for every CDR3 protein. In the table there are approximately 250,000 distinct CDR3 sequences, more than 7.5% of which are singletons. The source was PBMCs from the stem cell graft donor, collected from the stem cell graft. The receptors were gathered from a human donor who donated a stem cell graft to a child with SCID.

This clonotype was detected a few times. The genes are TRBV15 and TRBJ1-3, with D unresolved. Deletions cut 1 base from V and 4 bases from J, with 11 bases between. This CDR3 has 15 amino acids. Germline assignment: CDR1 LNHNV and CDR2 YYDKDF (reference sequence). DNA for the CDR3: TGTGCCACCAGCAGAGGTCGGGCCGAAGGAAACACCATATATTTT. Residues: CATSRGRAEGNTIYF.

This clonotype was observed many times. This chain uses TRBV3-1 with TRBJ2-7; D not certain. The CDR3 totals 12 residues. The germline CDR1 and CDR2 sequences are LGHDT and YNNKEL (reference sequence). With 8 bases removed from V and 3 bases from J, the gap between germline ends came to 11 bases. DNA of the CDR3: TGTGCCAGCCAAGGCCCTAACTACGAGCAGTACTTC. It translates to CASQGPNYEQYF.

This clonotype was detected many times. This chain connects TRBV7-9 to TRBJ1-2; no clear D. The germline V gene encodes CDR1 SEHNR and CDR2 FQNEAQ (reference sequence). Between the trimmed V and J ends, which lost 5 bases and 0 bases, there was a span of 7 bases. The CDR3 consists of 13 residues. The CDR3 reads CASSTRSNYGYTF. The CDR3, as DNA: TGTGCCAGCAGCACGAGGTCTAACTATGGCTACACCTTC.

This clonotype was counted ten times or more. The chain carries TRBV2 and TRBJ2-1; 10 bases match TRBD2. Germline CDR1 and CDR2: SNHLY and FYNNEI. The CDR3 is 16 amino acids. Trimming at V came to 4 bases and at J to 4 bases, leaving 7 bases not matched to a gene. The DNA for the CDR3 is TGTGCCAGCAGTGGAACTAGCGGGGATTCATACAATGAGCAGTTCTTC. Amino acids: CASSGTSGDSYNEQFF. The variable domain in full, with the rest retrieved from reference TRBV2 and TRBJ2-1, is EPEVTQTPSHQVTQMGQEVILRCVPISNHLYFYWYRQILGQKVEFLVSFYNNEISEKSEIFDDQFSVERPDGSNFTLKIRSTKLEDSAMYFCASSGTSGDSYNEQFFGPGTRLTVL.

Details on this clonotype: Its ends do not fully match the called genes, so a read error is possible. The chain recombines TRBV2 with TRBJ2-1; possible D gene TRBD1, 6 bases. The CDR3 spans 17 residues. Germline-derived CDR1 and CDR2 are SNHLY and FYNNEI. The CDR3 sequence is CASIYRVKESRDNEQSF. The CDR3 DNA sequence: TGTGCCAGCATATACAGGGTGAAGGAATCAAGGGACAATGAGCAGTCCTTC.

This clonotype was counted ten times or more. This chain links TRBV5-5 with TRBJ2-7; 8 nucleotides line up with TRBD1. CDR1 and CDR2 from the germline V gene are SGHKS and YYEKEE (reference sequence). There are 13 residues in the CDR3. Trimming cost V 4 bases and J 5 bases; bases outside gene matches: 5. This CDR3 reads CASSGQGINEQYF. CDR3 sequence (DNA): TGTGCCAGCAGCGGACAGGGTATCAACGAGCAGTACTTC.

This clonotype was observed many times. The chain couples TRBV20-1 to TRBJ2-1, with D possibly matching TRBD1 (5 bases). CDR3 length: 16 residues. Germline V gives CDR1 DFQATT, CDR2 SNEGSKA (reference sequence). Trimming shortened V by 4 bases and J by 7 bases, and 23 bases separated the two germline ends. CDR3 residues: CSATKVDSLVSNEQFF. The CDR3 nucleotides are TGCAGTGCTACCAAGGTCGACAGCCTCGTTTCTAATGAGCAGTTCTTC.

Here the CDR3 reads CSAYGTGPAYYGYTF. The CDR3 DNA reads as TGCAGCGCGTACGGGACAGGGCCAGCATACTATGGCTACACCTTC. The V gene is TRBV29-1, the J gene TRBJ1-2, with 9 bases aligning to TRBD1. V shed 7 bases and J 3 bases; nucleotides not matched to a gene: 12. The CDR3 consists of 15 residues. Germline CDR1 is SQVTM and CDR2 is ANQGSEA.

This clonotype was recorded many times. The rearrangement links TRBV6-5 to TRBJ1-1; weak D call: TRBD1 (5 bases). Trimming pared 0 bases from V and 3 bases from J, leaving 11 bases between. Germline V gene data show CDR1 as MNHEY and CDR2 as SVGAGI. The CDR3 runs to 15 residues. CDR3 region: CASSYSGVGDTEAFF. The CDR3 DNA sequence: TGTGCCAGCAGTTACTCGGGGGTGGGGGACACTGAAGCTTTCTTT.

There are many counts of this clonotype. The chain has TRBV7-6 and TRBJ1-2, with D perhaps matching TRBD1 (5 bases). Trimming removed 4 bases at V and 5 bases at J, with 20 bases between. The CDR3 covers 16 residues. Germline loops: CDR1 SGHVS, CDR2 FNYEAQ. The CDR3 nucleotides read TGTGCCAGCAGCTCAGGTCCCGGGACTGGGGGATATGGCTACACCTTC. Its translation: CASSSGPGTGGYGYTF.

Many counts were recorded for this clonotype. The chain recombines TRBV7-2 with TRBJ2-3, with TRBD2 matching 8 bases. From germline, CDR1 is SGHTA and CDR2 FQGNSA. The CDR3 runs to 15 residues. V lost 2 bases and J lost 5; bases outside the gene matches: 6. CDR3 loop: CASSLSGGRGDTQYF. The CDR3 region has the DNA TGTGCCAGCAGCTTAAGCGGGGGCCGAGGAGATACGCAGTATTTT. Filled out from reference TRBV7-2 and TRBJ2-3, the complete variable domain reads GAGVSQSPSNKVTEKGKDVELRCDPISGHTALYWYRQSLGQGLEFLIYFQGNSAPDKSGLPSDRFSAERTGGSVSTLTIQRTQQEDSAVYLCASSLSGGRGDTQYFGPGTRLTVL.

This clonotype was seen at least ten times. The rearrangement joins TRBV15 to TRBJ1-1; no firm D call. The germline CDR1 and CDR2 sequences are LNHNV and YYDKDF (reference sequence). The ends were cut back, 1 base at V and 1 base at J, with 7 bases in the middle. There are 14 residues in the CDR3. The CDR3 DNA follows: TGTGCCACCAGCAGAGGGGCGGAGAACACTGAAGCTTTCTTT. Protein product: CATSRGAENTEAFF.

This clonotype showed up many times. V and J are TRBV3-1 and TRBJ1-6, with D perhaps TRBD1 (6 bases). The CDR3 length is 16 residues. Deletions cut 1 base from V and 6 bases from J, with 13 bases between. Germline-derived CDR1 and CDR2 are LGHDT and YNNKEL (reference sequence). CDR3 amino acids: CASSQVKQGPNSPLHF. CDR3 in DNA: TGTGCCAGCAGCCAAGTTAAACAGGGACCTAATTCACCCCTCCACTTT. The whole variable domain, remainder taken from reference TRBV3-1 and TRBJ1-6, is DTAVSQTPKYLVTQMGNDKSIKCEQNLGHDTMYWYKQDSKKFLKIMFSYNNKELIINETVPNRFSPKSPDKAHLNLHINSLELGDSAVYFCASSQVKQGPNSPLHFGNGTRLTVT.

This clonotype has a count of ten or more. The chain has TRBV12-5 and TRBJ2-7; D remains ambiguous. The CDR3 is 12 residues long. Germline CDR1 LGHNT, CDR2 FRNRAP. The V end lost 0 bases, the J end lost 5 bases, and 5 bases lay between the germline ends. The CDR3 here is CASGLVRDEQYF. As DNA, the CDR3 is TGTGCTAGTGGTTTGGTACGAGACGAGCAGTACTTC. The whole variable domain, remainder taken from reference TRBV12-5 and TRBJ2-7, is DARVTQTPRHKVTEMGQEVTMRCQPILGHNTVFWYRQTMMQGLELLAYFRNRAPLDDSGMPKDRFSAEMPDATLATLKIQPSEPRDSAVYFCASGLVRDEQYFGPGTRLTVT.

This clonotype was observed at least ten times. This chain uses TRBV28 with TRBJ2-3, with 9 bases matching TRBD2. CDR3 size: 15 residues. Unmatched junction bases numbered 6, after V lost 2 bases and J lost 6 bases. Germline CDR1 MDHEN, CDR2 SYDVKM. The CDR3 region is CASSLAGGPDDTQYF. CDR3 DNA sequence: TGTGCCAGCAGTTTAGCGGGGGGGCCGGACGATACGCAGTATTTT.

In its sample, this clonotype was seen many times. This chain links TRBV5-1 with TRBJ1-2; D uncertain. The germline CDR1 and CDR2 sequences are SGHRS and YFSETQ. Trimming cost V 2 bases and J 1 base, with 6 bases left between them. The CDR3 is 13 amino acids. DNA of the CDR3: TGCGCCAGCAGCTTCCAGGATAACTATGGCTACACCTTC. This encodes CASSFQDNYGYTF. Full variable domain (remainder filled in from reference TRBV5-1 and TRBJ1-2): KAGVTQTPRYLIKTRGQQVTLSCSPISGHRSVSWYQQTPGQGLQFLFEYFSETQRNKGNFPGRFSGRQFSNSRSEMNVSTLELGDSALYLCASSFQDNYGYTFGSGTRLTVV.

This clonotype has more than one count but fewer than ten. This chain connects TRBV6-2 or TRBV6-3 to TRBJ2-2, with TRBD1 matching over 9 bases. CDR1 MNHEY and CDR2 SVGEGT come from the germline V gene. The ends lost 7 bases at V and 5 bases at J; junction bases unmatched: 14. This CDR3 has 17 amino acids. The CDR3 is CASTLPVQGAGTGELFF. The CDR3 DNA reads TGTGCCAGCACATTACCGGTACAGGGGGCAGGGACCGGGGAGCTGTTTTTT.

This clonotype was observed at least ten times. The V call is TRBV12-3 or TRBV12-4, the J call TRBJ1-2; the D gene is possibly TRBD1 (5 bases). This CDR3 is 15 amino acids long. The V and J ends lost 5 bases and 4 bases respectively, with 17 bases between them. CDR3 in amino acids: CASSPTLGVIYGYTF. The CDR3 bases are TGTGCCAGCAGTCCTACGTTAGGGGTCATCTATGGCTACACCTTC.

CDR3 bases: TGTGCCAGCAGTTTAACGACGGAGGGATCGCTCTACGAGCAGTACTTC. The encoded protein is CASSLTTEGSLYEQYF. The gene calls are TRBV12-3 or TRBV12-4 and TRBJ2-7; maybe TRBD2 (6 bases). CDR3 length equals 16 residues. Trimming stripped 2 bases from V and 3 bases from J, with 17 bases between.

This clonotype was seen many times. The chain carries TRBV4-2 and TRBJ1-3; 10 bases align to TRBD1. CDR3 length equals 20 residues. V shed 4 bases, J shed 0 bases, and the junction held 15 bases outside the gene matches. CDR1 and CDR2 (germline): LGHNA, YNFKEQ. CDR3 residues: CASSRSSGPGQGSSGNTIYF. The CDR3 DNA is TGTGCCAGCAGCCGCTCCTCCGGGCCGGGACAGGGGTCCTCTGGAAACACCATATATTTT.

This clonotype occurred many times. The rearrangement uses TRBV9 and TRBJ1-2, with unresolved D. The CDR3 covers 15 residues. Trimming took off 0 bases at V and 7 bases at J, with 16 bases between the two ends. The germline gives CDR1 SGDLS, CDR2 YYNGEE. CDR3 in DNA: TGTGCCAGCAGCGTAGGGAAGAGTAGGACTCGTGGCTACACCTTC. Protein sequence: CASSVGKSRTRGYTF.

At least ten counts were recorded for this clonotype. This chain uses TRBV12-3 or TRBV12-4 with TRBJ1-5; D is perhaps TRBD1 (5 bases). The CDR3 totals 16 residues. Trimming left V 6 bases short and J 4 bases short, with 19 bases between. The CDR3 reads CASSLTITQVNQPQHF. The CDR3 DNA reads TGTGCCAGCAGCCTGACCATAACACAGGTGAATCAGCCCCAGCATTTT.

The table lists this clonotype with a few counts. The J gene is TRBJ2-1, the V gene TRBV20-1, with 8 bases matching TRBD1. This CDR3 region has 15 residues. J gave up 6 bases and V 3 bases, and 10 bases lay outside the gene matches. In germline, CDR1 is DFQATT, CDR2 SNEGSKA (reference sequence). CDR3 sequence reads: CSARGSGGAFNEQFF. The DNA for the CDR3 is TGCAGTGCTAGGGGCTCAGGGGGCGCGTTCAATGAGCAGTTCTTC.

Only a few counts were recorded for this clonotype. The CDR3 region has the DNA TGCAGTGCTCGAGGGGGGAGTGAGCAGTTCTTC. Translated, it gives CSARGGSEQFF. This chain joins TRBV20-1 and TRBJ2-1; D is possibly TRBD1 or TRBD2 (6 bases each). Trimming shortened V by 5 bases and J by 9 bases, and 11 bases separated the two germline ends. The germline V gene encodes CDR1 DFQATT and CDR2 SNEGSKA (reference sequence). The CDR3 consists of 11 residues.

This clonotype was seen more than once but under ten times. The chain is built from TRBV20-1 and TRBJ1-5; possibly TRBD1 for D (5 bases). The CDR3 is 11 amino acids. V lost 5 bases and J lost 7, with 9 bases in between. Per germline, CDR1 DFQATT and CDR2 SNEGSKA (reference sequence). As DNA, the CDR3 is TGCAGTGCTGCCAGGGCCCAGCCCCAGCATTTT. Protein sequence: CSAARAQPQHF.

This clonotype appeared many times. V gene TRBV20-1 combines with J gene TRBJ1-1, with unresolved D. The germline gives CDR1 DFQATT, CDR2 SNEGSKA (reference sequence). The CDR3 runs 15 residues. V lost 8 bases and J lost 0, with 19 bases in between. Here the CDR3 reads CSPISSSMVNTEAFF. Here the CDR3 DNA reads TGCAGTCCGATTTCCTCCTCCATGGTGAACACTGAAGCTTTCTTT.

This clonotype came up many times. The rearrangement uses TRBV5-5 and TRBJ2-3; D unclear. Germline CDR1 reads SGHKS; CDR2 reads YYEKEE (reference sequence). V gave up 1 base and J gave up 2 bases, with 11 bases separating them. This CDR3 has 15 residues. CDR3 protein: CASSLLIAATDTQYF. The CDR3 bases are TGTGCCAGCAGCTTGTTGATCGCTGCCACAGATACGCAGTATTTT. The variable domain in full, with the rest retrieved from reference TRBV5-5 and TRBJ2-3, is DAGVTQSPTHLIKTRGQQVTLRCSPISGHKSVSWYQQVLGQGPQFIFQYYEKEERGRGNFPDRFSARQFPNYSSELNVNALLLGDSALYLCASSLLIAATDTQYFGPGTRLTVL.

This clonotype has ten or more counts. The rearrangement joins TRBV12-3 or TRBV12-4 to TRBJ2-1; a possible D gene is TRBD1 (6 bases). The CDR3 has 17 residues. Between the trimmed V and J ends, which lost 6 bases and 0 bases, there was a span of 18 bases. CDR3 residues: CASREHTGSSSYNEQFF. In DNA form, the CDR3 reads TGTGCCAGCAGAGAACATACAGGGTCAAGCTCCTACAATGAGCAGTTCTTC.

This clonotype was counted many times. J is TRBJ2-3 and V is TRBV10-1; D call uncertain. Germline CDR1 is WNHNN and CDR2 is SYGVQD (reference sequence). The CDR3 runs to 13 residues. V was shortened by 7 bases and J by 3 bases, with 11 bases between the two germline ends. The CDR3 sequence: CASNNRATDTQYF. The CDR3 nucleotides read TGCGCCAGCAACAACCGGGCGACAGATACGCAGTATTTT.